This T cell receptor (beta chain) was profiled in a study of T cell responses to AZD1222 COVID-19 vaccine. The data were produced by immunoSEQ multiplex PCR, yet TCRdb's version contains in-frame clones alone and is incomplete. Of tens of thousands of clones in the sample, nearly 90% were seen once. This clone was seen once. The CDR3 has 14 amino acids. V lost 4 bases and J 3 bases, leaving 13 bases between the germline ends. The germline CDR1 and CDR2 sequences are SGDLS and YYNGEE. The chain recombines TRBV9 with TRBJ1-2; D is ambiguous. The sample consisted of peripheral blood, taken 28 days after the second AZD1222 dose. The TCR was taken from an adult who received the AZD1222 COVID-19 vaccine. CDR3 in amino acids: CASSTVGWDYGYTF. The CDR3 bases are TGTGCCAGCAGCACGGTAGGGTGGGACTATGGCTACACCTTC.